This passage covers 20 T cell receptor beta chains from one sample sequenced in a study of blood T cell repertoires in COVID-19. Only in-frame clones appear in the TCRdb table, and some are missing; sequencing was by immunoSEQ multiplex PCR. In the table there are some 180,000 clones, roughly 82% of which are singletons. The sequencing input was peripheral blood. The receptors come from a human donor in a cohort sampled during active COVID-19.

This clone has more than one count but fewer than ten. The rearrangement uses TRBV6-5 and TRBJ1-2; the D is unclear. The germline gives CDR1 MNHEY, CDR2 SVGAGI. Trimming took 6 bases from V and 6 from J, leaving 14 bases between them. The CDR3 length is 13 residues. Here the CDR3 reads CASRPPRENGYTF. The CDR3 DNA follows: TGTGCCAGCAGGCCCCCGCGGGAAAATGGCTACACCTTC.

This clone appeared a single time. The gene calls are TRBV7-2 and TRBJ2-1; 8 positions agree with TRBD1. Looked up from germline, CDR1 is SGHTA and CDR2 is FQGNSA. V was pared by 2 bases and J by 6 bases, with 15 bases of the junction left unmatched. This CDR3 region has 18 residues. The CDR3: CASSLRQGAANNSNEQFF. In DNA form, the CDR3 reads TGTGCCAGCAGCTTAAGGCAGGGGGCTGCCAATAACAGCAATGAGCAGTTCTTC.

The CDR3 is CASNIEDSSYNEQFF. The CDR3 region has the DNA TGTGCCAGCAACATCGAGGACAGCTCCTACAATGAGCAGTTCTTC. The rearrangement joins TRBV5-8 to TRBJ2-1; D perhaps matches TRBD1 (6 bases). This CDR3 has 15 residues. Germline CDR1 reads SGHTS; CDR2 reads YDEGEE. Trimming shortened V by 6 bases and J by 0 bases, and 13 bases separated the two germline ends.

The chain carries TRBV7-2 and TRBJ2-1; 13 nucleotides match TRBD2. After removal of 2 bases from V and 6 bases from J, the junction contained 10 bases not matched to a gene. This CDR3 has 18 amino acids. CDR1 and CDR2 (germline): SGHTA, FQGNSA. The CDR3 nucleotides are TGTGCCAGCAGCTTAAAAATTGGACTAGCGGGAGCTCGCAATGAGCAGTTCTTC. This encodes CASSLKIGLAGARNEQFF. The full variable domain, rest sourced from reference TRBV7-2 and TRBJ2-1, is GAGVSQSPSNKVTEKGKDVELRCDPISGHTALYWYRQSLGQGLEFLIYFQGNSAPDKSGLPSDRFSAERTGGSVSTLTIQRTQQEDSAVYLCASSLKIGLAGARNEQFFGPGTRLTVL.

The rearrangement links TRBV12-5 to TRBJ2-3; D is perhaps TRBD2 (6 bases). Germline CDR1 is LGHNT and CDR2 is FRNRAP. V shed 3 bases and J shed 2 bases, with 30 bases lying between them. The CDR3 extends over 21 amino acids. CDR3 coding DNA: TGTGCTAGTGGTTTCCTGGGGCGCCCCGGGACTCCGCACTCCTACACAGATACGCAGTATTTT. Translation: CASGFLGRPGTPHSYTDTQYF.

V is TRBV7-2 and J is TRBJ1-6; D unresolved. Trimming pared 1 base from V and 6 bases from J, leaving 10 bases between. The CDR3 has 15 residues. From germline, CDR1 is SGHTA and CDR2 FQGNSA. CDR3 amino acids: CASSLGPGPNSPLHF. Written as DNA, the CDR3 is TGTGCCAGCAGCTTAGGCCCAGGCCCTAATTCACCCCTCCACTTT.

This clone was counted a single time. The J gene is TRBJ1-4, the V gene TRBV5-1; D gene ambiguous. Germline V CDR1 and CDR2: SGHRS, YFSETQ. The CDR3 is made up of 14 amino acids. The V end lost 6 bases, the J end lost 0 bases, and 9 bases lay between the germline ends. In nucleotides, the CDR3 is TGCGCCAGCACCCCTTTAGCAACTAATGAAAAACTGTTTTTT. Translated, it gives CASTPLATNEKLFF.

This clone was observed a handful of times. The V and J genes are TRBV10-2 and TRBJ2-1, with TRBD2 identical over 13 bases. Germline CDR1 reads WSHSY; CDR2 reads SAAADI. J gave up 11 bases and V 3 bases, and 4 bases lay outside the gene matches. CDR3 size: 14 residues. CDR3 in amino acids: CASSELAGGGKQFF. CDR3 DNA sequence: TGCGCCAGCAGTGAACTAGCGGGAGGGGGGAAGCAGTTCTTC.

CDR3 DNA sequence: TGTGCCAGCAGCTTAGGGACAGGAGGTTTTGGAGAGACCCAGTACTTC. Protein: CASSLGTGGFGETQYF. This rearrangement joins TRBV5-4 to TRBJ2-5; 8 bases are shared with TRBD1. This CDR3 is built from 16 residues. Germline-derived CDR1 and CDR2 are SGHNT and YYREEE (reference sequence). With 2 bases clipped from V and 4 bases from J, the junction kept 10 bases outside the gene matches.

The chain has TRBV5-1 and TRBJ1-2; 7 nucleotides agree with TRBD1. CDR1 and CDR2 (germline): SGHRS, YFSETQ. The CDR3 is made up of 14 amino acids. Germline trimming cut 3 bases from V and 4 bases from J; bases unmatched to any gene: 6. The chain's CDR3 is CASSSVGTAYGYTF. The CDR3 nucleotides read TGCGCCAGCAGCTCCGTAGGGACAGCCTATGGCTACACCTTC. Looking up the rest from reference TRBV5-1 and TRBJ1-2 gives the full variable domain: KAGVTQTPRYLIKTRGQQVTLSCSPISGHRSVSWYQQTPGQGLQFLFEYFSETQRNKGNFPGRFSGRQFSNSRSEMNVSTLELGDSALYLCASSSVGTAYGYTFGSGTRLTVV.

This clone was seen just once. The chain uses TRBV5-1 and TRBJ1-6, with 9 bases aligning to TRBD1. The V gene's germline CDR1 is SGHRS and CDR2 YFSETQ. The CDR3 has 17 amino acids. The junction had 8 bases not matched to a gene; V was cut back by 0 bases and J by 7 bases. The DNA for the CDR3 is TGCGCCAGCAGCTTGGACTTTGGGGACAGGGAAAATTCACCCCTCCACTTT. This gives the protein CASSLDFGDRENSPLHF.

The rearrangement links TRBV5-1 to TRBJ2-1, with 10 positions matching TRBD1. This CDR3 comprises 17 residues. V was pared by 4 bases and J by 1 base, with 8 bases of the junction left unmatched. Germline V lookup: CDR1 SGHRS, CDR2 YFSETQ. CDR3 nucleotide sequence: TGCGCCAGCAGCGCCCCGACAGGGGGCCAGTCCTACAATGAGCAGTTCTTC. Translation: CASSAPTGGQSYNEQFF.

This chain uses TRBV4-1 with TRBJ2-7, with 7 bases identical to TRBD1. Trimming removed 4 bases from V and 2 bases from J; junction bases left unmatched: 8. The CDR3 is 15 amino acids. Per germline, CDR1 MGHRA and CDR2 YSYEKL. CDR3 bases: TGCGCCAGCAGCCGGGACAGTCGCCCGACCTACGAGCAGTACTTC. As protein: CASSRDSRPTYEQYF.

This clone was seen only once. The chain recombines TRBV29-1 with TRBJ1-2, with TRBD1 identical over 10 bases. J gave up 8 bases and V 4 bases, and 10 bases lay outside the gene matches. This CDR3 comprises 14 residues. Germline loops: CDR1 SQVTM, CDR2 ANQGSEA. The CDR3 DNA follows: TGCAGCGTTGCTCGGACAGGGGGAAGTCTGGGCTACACCTTC. Protein product: CSVARTGGSLGYTF.

This clone was seen more than once but under ten times. The chain has TRBV2 and TRBJ2-7; 7 bases align to TRBD1. The CDR3 covers 13 residues. The junction had 7 bases not matched to a gene; V was cut back by 6 bases and J by 5 bases. Germline assignment: CDR1 SNHLY and CDR2 FYNNEI. The CDR3: CASRPGGTHEQYF. The CDR3, as DNA: TGTGCCAGCAGGCCAGGGGGAACTCACGAGCAGTACTTC.

The chain uses TRBV15 and TRBJ2-7, with TRBD2 matching 11 bases. Germline V gives CDR1 LNHNV, CDR2 YYDKDF (reference sequence). CDR3 length: 15 amino acids. V trimming: 0 bases; J trimming: 4 bases; junction bases outside the gene matches: 2. The CDR3: CATSREASGRYEQYF. Here the CDR3 DNA reads TGTGCCACCAGCAGAGAGGCTAGCGGGAGGTACGAGCAGTACTTC. Variable domain in full (rest from reference TRBV15 and TRBJ2-7): DAMVIQNPRYQVTQFGKPVTLSCSQTLNHNVMYWYQQKSSQAPKLLFHYYDKDFNNEADTPDNFQSRRPNTSFCFLDIRSPGLGDTAMYLCATSREASGRYEQYFGPGTRLTVT.

The chain joins TRBV15 to TRBJ2-5; D unclear. This CDR3 comprises 16 residues. With 0 bases removed from V and 1 base from J, the gap between germline ends came to 12 bases. In germline, CDR1 is LNHNV, CDR2 YYDKDF (reference sequence). CDR3 coding DNA: TGTGCCACCAGCAGAGATTGGTCCTTAGTCCAAGAGACCCAGTACTTC. Its protein product is CATSRDWSLVQETQYF.

The chain recombines TRBV3-1 (or the pseudogene TRBV3-2) with TRBJ2-5, with 8 positions matching TRBD2. The V and J ends lost 3 bases and 5 bases, in that order; junction bases with no gene match: 8. The CDR3 has 15 amino acids. Germline values: CDR1 LGHDT, CDR2 YNNKEL (reference sequence). CDR3 protein: CASSHPSGPGETQYF. CDR3 DNA sequence: TGTGCCAGCAGCCACCCTAGCGGGCCAGGGGAGACCCAGTACTTC.

This rearrangement joins TRBV11-2 to TRBJ2-1, with 11 bases aligning to TRBD2. This CDR3 has 17 amino acids. The germline gives CDR1 SGHAT, CDR2 FQNNGV. Losses at the gene ends were 4 bases for V and 1 base for J; bases not matched to a gene: 6. The CDR3, as DNA: TGTGCCAGCAGCTCTAACAGACTAGCGGGATCCTACAATGAGCAGTTCTTC. Translation gives CASSSNRLAGSYNEQFF.

This clone was detected once. V usage is TRBV7-8 and J usage is TRBJ1-6; D is uncertain. V lost 3 bases and J lost 7, with 13 bases in between. The CDR3 consists of 15 residues. In germline, CDR1 is SGHVS, CDR2 FQNEAQ. CDR3 DNA: TGTGCCAGCAGCTTCCCCAGCGACCCCAATTCACCCCTCCACTTT. Translating gives CASSFPSDPNSPLHF.